This entry features one TCR beta chain sequence. The CDR3 loop spans 15 amino acids. The V end lost 4 bases, the J end lost 4 bases, and 17 bases lay between the germline ends. Germline CDR1 DFQATT, CDR2 SNEGSKA (reference sequence). The source of the sample is a study of CD8 T cells in ankylosing spondylitis. Each CDR3 protein is one row after TCRdb ran MiXCR on the 5' RACE reads. Found here are roughly 97,000 distinct CDR3 sequences, over 6.5% of them singletons; the top ten hold more than 9.5%. The specimen was blood, either unsorted or a sorted T cell fraction (not recorded which). The gene calls are TRBV20-1 and TRBJ1-5; D perhaps matches TRBD1 (5 bases). This TCR was recovered from a male donor with ankylosing spondylitis or in good health (not recorded which). The CDR3 loop is CSATSVWGGNQPQHF. In nucleotides, the CDR3 is TGCAGTGCTACCTCCGTTTGGGGGGGGAATCAGCCCCAGCATTTT.